What follows is one T cell receptor (beta chain) and its context. Its antigen is currently unknown. Deletions cut 0 bases from V and 7 bases from J, with 13 bases between. The CDR3 covers 15 residues. Germline V CDR1 and CDR2: MNHEY, SVGAGI. Repertoires were generated with immunoSEQ multiplex PCR, while TCRdb's copy carries only in-frame clones and drops some. The profile shows some 68,000 clones, less than 90% of them singletons. These data originate in a study of Tregs in tolerant kidney transplant recipients. Findings of the study overall: This study did not directly address biological reproducibility. The small number of patients limits these findings pending further validation. Tregs expanded with activated donor B cells seemed most donor-specific.

Unstimulated Tregs (CD4+CD25+CD127-) and CD4+CD25- non-Tregs were sorted from PBMCs. Sequencing input: CD4+ T cells from blood. The chain is built from TRBV6-5 and TRBJ2-1; possible D gene TRBD2, 5 bases. This receptor was identified in a human donor in good health. The CDR3 reads CASSYSRAAGNEQFF. The CDR3 nucleotides are TGTGCCAGCAGTTACTCGAGGGCGGCTGGTAATGAGCAGTTCTTC.